This paragraph reports one T cell receptor (beta chain). Its antigen remains unknown. This CDR3 comprises 14 residues. V trimming: 6 bases; J trimming: 3 bases; junction bases outside the gene matches: 7. CDR1 DFQATT and CDR2 SNEGSKA come from the germline V gene (reference sequence). These data are taken from a study of CD8 T cells in ankylosing spondylitis. Study-wide results and limits: Disease-linked clones reportedly showed significant enrichment in matched ankylosing spondylitis synovial fluid.

MiXCR was run by TCRdb on the 5' RACE reads, yielding one entry per CDR3 protein. The data show 200,000 to 300,000 distinct CDR3 sequences, approximately 9% seen once. The chain is built from TRBV20-1 and TRBJ2-3; 9 nucleotides match TRBD2. The TCR originated in a male donor with ankylosing spondylitis or in good health (not recorded which). Sequencing used blood, either unsorted or a sorted T cell fraction (not recorded which). The CDR3 is CSAPGAGGTDTQYF. CDR3 nucleotides: TGCAGTGCCCCGGGAGCGGGGGGTACAGATACGCAGTATTTT.